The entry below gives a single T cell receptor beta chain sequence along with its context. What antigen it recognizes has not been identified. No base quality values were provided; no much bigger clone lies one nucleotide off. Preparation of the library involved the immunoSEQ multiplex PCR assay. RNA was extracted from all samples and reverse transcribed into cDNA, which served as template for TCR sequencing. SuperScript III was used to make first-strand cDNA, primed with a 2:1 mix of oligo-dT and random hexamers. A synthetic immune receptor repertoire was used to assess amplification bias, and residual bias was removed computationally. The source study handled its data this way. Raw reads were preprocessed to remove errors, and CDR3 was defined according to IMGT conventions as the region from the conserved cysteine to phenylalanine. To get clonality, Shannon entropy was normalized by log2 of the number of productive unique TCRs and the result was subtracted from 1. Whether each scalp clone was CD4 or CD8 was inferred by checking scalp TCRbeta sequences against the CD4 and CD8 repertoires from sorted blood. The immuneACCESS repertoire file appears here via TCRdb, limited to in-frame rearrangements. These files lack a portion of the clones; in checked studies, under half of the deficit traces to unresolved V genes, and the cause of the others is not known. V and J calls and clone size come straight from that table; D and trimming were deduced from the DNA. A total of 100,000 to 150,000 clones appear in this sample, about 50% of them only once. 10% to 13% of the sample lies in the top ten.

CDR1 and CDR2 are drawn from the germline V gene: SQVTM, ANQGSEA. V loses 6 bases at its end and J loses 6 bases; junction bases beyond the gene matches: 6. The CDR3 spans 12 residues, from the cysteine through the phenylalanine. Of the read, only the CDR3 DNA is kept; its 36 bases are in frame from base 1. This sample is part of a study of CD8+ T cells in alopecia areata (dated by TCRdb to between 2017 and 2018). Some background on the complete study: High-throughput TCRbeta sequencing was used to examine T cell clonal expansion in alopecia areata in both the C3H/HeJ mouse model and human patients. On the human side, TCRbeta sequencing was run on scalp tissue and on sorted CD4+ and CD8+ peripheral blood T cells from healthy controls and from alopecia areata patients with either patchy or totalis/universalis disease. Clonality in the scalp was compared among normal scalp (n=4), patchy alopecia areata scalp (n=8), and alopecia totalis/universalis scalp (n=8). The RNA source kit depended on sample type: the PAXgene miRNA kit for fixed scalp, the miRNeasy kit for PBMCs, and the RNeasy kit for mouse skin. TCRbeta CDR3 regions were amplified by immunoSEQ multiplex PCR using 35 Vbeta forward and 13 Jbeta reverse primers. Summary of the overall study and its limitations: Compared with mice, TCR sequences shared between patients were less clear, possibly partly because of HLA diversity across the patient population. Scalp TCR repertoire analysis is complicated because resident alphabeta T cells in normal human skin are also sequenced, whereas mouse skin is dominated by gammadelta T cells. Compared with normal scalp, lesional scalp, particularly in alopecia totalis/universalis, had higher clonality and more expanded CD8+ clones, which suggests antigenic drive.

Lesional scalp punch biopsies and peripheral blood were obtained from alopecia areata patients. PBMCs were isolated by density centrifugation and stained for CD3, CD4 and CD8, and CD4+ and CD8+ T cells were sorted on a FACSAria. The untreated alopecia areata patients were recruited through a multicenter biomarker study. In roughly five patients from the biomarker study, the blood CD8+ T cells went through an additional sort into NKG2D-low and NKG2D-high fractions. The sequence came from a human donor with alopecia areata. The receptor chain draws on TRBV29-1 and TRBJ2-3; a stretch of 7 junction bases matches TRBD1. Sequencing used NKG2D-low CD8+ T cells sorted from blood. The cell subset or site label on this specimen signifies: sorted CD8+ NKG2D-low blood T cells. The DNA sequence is TGCAGCGTGTACAGGGGCGGGGATACGCAGTATTTT. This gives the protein CSVYRGGDTQYF.